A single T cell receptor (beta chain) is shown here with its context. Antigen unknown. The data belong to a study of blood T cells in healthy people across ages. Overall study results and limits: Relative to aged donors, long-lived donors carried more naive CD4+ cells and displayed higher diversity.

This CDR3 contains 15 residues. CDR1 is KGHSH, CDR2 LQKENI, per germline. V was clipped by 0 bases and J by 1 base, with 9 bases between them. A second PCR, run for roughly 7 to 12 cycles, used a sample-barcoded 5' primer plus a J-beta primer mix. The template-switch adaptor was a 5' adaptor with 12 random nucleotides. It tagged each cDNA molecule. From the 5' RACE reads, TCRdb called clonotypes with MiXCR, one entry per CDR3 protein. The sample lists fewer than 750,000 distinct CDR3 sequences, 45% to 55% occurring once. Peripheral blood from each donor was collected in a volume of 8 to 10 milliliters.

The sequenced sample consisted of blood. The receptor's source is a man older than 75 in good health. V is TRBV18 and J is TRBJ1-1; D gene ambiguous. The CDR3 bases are TGTGCCAGCTCACCACCGGTGGCCGAGAACACTGAAGCTTTCTTT. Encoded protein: CASSPPVAENTEAFF.